The next 13 T cell receptor beta chains were all read from a single sample in a study of blood T cell repertoires in COVID-19. TCRdb's copy holds only in-frame clones and misses some; the assay was immunoSEQ multiplex PCR. Of tens of thousands of clones listed, around 83% are singletons. Sequencing used peripheral blood. Receptors were obtained from a man aged 65 to 79 with acute or convalescent COVID-19.

V usage is TRBV7-3 and J usage is TRBJ1-2, with D unclear. Germline assignment: CDR1 SGHTA and CDR2 FQGTGA. V lost 5 bases, J lost 2 bases, and 9 bases lay in between. The CDR3 is 13 residues long. The CDR3 sequence: CASSGNSNYGYTF. Written as DNA, the CDR3 is TGTGCCAGCAGCGGAAACAGCAACTATGGCTACACCTTC. The variable domain in full, with the rest retrieved from reference TRBV7-3 and TRBJ1-2, is GAGVSQTPSNKVTEKGKYVELRCDPISGHTALYWYRQSLGQGPEFLIYFQGTGAADDSGLPNDRFFAVRPEGSVSTLKIQRTERGDSAVYLCASSGNSNYGYTFGSGTRLTVV.

V and J are TRBV29-1 and TRBJ1-1; D is unclear. V was trimmed by 2 bases and J by 5 bases, leaving 6 bases between them. Germline V gene data show CDR1 as SQVTM and CDR2 as ANQGSEA. The CDR3 consists of 11 residues. CDR3 coding DNA: TGCAGCGTTGAAAGAGAAACTGAAGCTTTCTTT. Translated, it gives CSVERETEAFF.

The chain couples TRBV29-1 to TRBJ2-7, with 12 bases fitting TRBD2. The CDR3 length is 15 residues. Trimming removed 4 bases from V and 3 bases from J; junction bases left unmatched: 7. CDR1 and CDR2 from the germline V gene are SQVTM and ANQGSEA. For the CDR3, the DNA is TGCAGCGTTGGCCGACGGACTAGCGGGATCTACGAGCAGTACTTC. This codes for CSVGRRTSGIYEQYF.

V is TRBV3-1 (or the pseudogene TRBV3-2) and J is TRBJ2-1; 10 bases agree with TRBD2. The CDR3 is 15 amino acids. V shed 5 bases and J 4 bases; nucleotides not matched to a gene: 5. Germline CDR1 LGHDT, CDR2 YNNKEL (reference sequence). CDR3 amino acids: CASSSGTSDYNEQFF. CDR3 in DNA: TGTGCCAGCAGCTCCGGGACTAGCGATTACAATGAGCAGTTCTTC.

V usage is TRBV28 and J usage is TRBJ1-5; 8 nucleotides agree with TRBD1. The V and J ends lost 5 bases and 2 bases, in that order; junction bases with no gene match: 5. The CDR3 length is 15 residues. Looked up from germline, CDR1 is MDHEN and CDR2 is SYDVKM. CDR3 nucleotides: TGTGCCAGCAGTCTAGGACAGGGCGGCAATCAGCCCCAGCATTTT. Translation: CASSLGQGGNQPQHF.

The CDR3 spells CSARRRTNEQFF. CDR3 coding DNA: TGCAGCGCCCGTCGGCGGACAAATGAGCAGTTCTTC. V is TRBV29-1 and J is TRBJ2-1, with D possibly TRBD1 on 5 matching bases. V lost 7 bases and J lost 7, with 14 bases in between. Germline CDR1 SQVTM, CDR2 ANQGSEA. There are 12 residues in the CDR3.

V is TRBV7-3 and J is TRBJ2-5, with 7 positions matching TRBD2. The germline V gene encodes CDR1 SGHTA and CDR2 FQGTGA. The CDR3 has 14 amino acids. After removal of 2 bases from V and 3 bases from J, the junction contained 3 bases not matched to a gene. The CDR3 is CASSLGRGEETQYF. The CDR3 DNA is TGTGCCAGCAGCTTAGGTCGGGGGGAAGAGACCCAGTACTTC.

The chain combines TRBV7-2 with TRBJ2-2, with 7 bases matching TRBD1. J was trimmed by 6 bases and V by 6 bases; bases with no gene match: 19. The CDR3 length is 18 residues. Germline lookup yields CDR1 SGHTA and CDR2 FQGNSA. Here the CDR3 DNA reads TGTGCCAGCAGTCCTATGGGACAGTCCCTTCTGGAACCCGGGGAGCTGTTTTTT. Its protein product is CASSPMGQSLLEPGELFF.

The V call is TRBV5-1, the J call TRBJ1-2, with 7 bases fitting TRBD1. CDR3 length equals 14 residues. With V trimmed by 0 bases and J by 7 bases, 6 bases remained unmatched. Germline V gene data show CDR1 as SGHRS and CDR2 as YFSETQ. The CDR3 spells CASSLDRGGGGYTF. CDR3 nucleotides: TGCGCCAGCAGCTTGGACAGGGGCGGTGGTGGCTACACCTTC.

CDR3: CASSTTGTGTDTQYF. CDR3 DNA: TGTGCCAGCAGCACGACAGGGACCGGGACAGATACGCAGTATTTT. The V call is TRBV7-9, the J call TRBJ2-3; 7 bases match TRBD1. Germline trimming cut 5 bases from V and 3 bases from J; bases unmatched to any gene: 8. Germline CDR1 and CDR2: SEHNR and FQNEAQ (reference sequence). This CDR3 spans 15 amino acids.

This clone came up once. The chain is built from TRBV18 and TRBJ1-6; the D is unclear. V was clipped by 6 bases and J by 9 bases, with 12 bases between them. The CDR3 contains 13 residues. The V gene's germline CDR1 is KGHSH and CDR2 LQKENI. The CDR3 loop is CASSLQDTSPLHF. Written as DNA, the CDR3 is TGTGCCAGCTCCCTCCAGGATACTTCACCCCTCCACTTT.

This chain uses TRBV30 with TRBJ2-1; the D is unclear. The V gene's germline CDR1 is GTSNPN and CDR2 SVGIG (reference sequence). Trimming left V 3 bases short and J 2 bases short, with 17 bases between. The CDR3 is made up of 16 amino acids. The CDR3 is CAWRDRRQQAYNEQFF. The CDR3 nucleotides read TGTGCCTGGAGAGACCGGCGGCAGCAAGCCTACAATGAGCAGTTCTTC.

The rearrangement uses TRBV29-1 and TRBJ2-7, with D perhaps TRBD1 (6 bases). The CDR3 runs to 14 residues. The ends were cut back, 7 bases at V and 1 base at J, with 17 bases in the middle. Germline V gene lookup returns CDR1 SQVTM and CDR2 ANQGSEA. CDR3 loop: CSAQGGGGSYEQYF. The CDR3 nucleotides are TGCAGCGCCCAGGGTGGGGGCGGTTCCTACGAGCAGTACTTC.